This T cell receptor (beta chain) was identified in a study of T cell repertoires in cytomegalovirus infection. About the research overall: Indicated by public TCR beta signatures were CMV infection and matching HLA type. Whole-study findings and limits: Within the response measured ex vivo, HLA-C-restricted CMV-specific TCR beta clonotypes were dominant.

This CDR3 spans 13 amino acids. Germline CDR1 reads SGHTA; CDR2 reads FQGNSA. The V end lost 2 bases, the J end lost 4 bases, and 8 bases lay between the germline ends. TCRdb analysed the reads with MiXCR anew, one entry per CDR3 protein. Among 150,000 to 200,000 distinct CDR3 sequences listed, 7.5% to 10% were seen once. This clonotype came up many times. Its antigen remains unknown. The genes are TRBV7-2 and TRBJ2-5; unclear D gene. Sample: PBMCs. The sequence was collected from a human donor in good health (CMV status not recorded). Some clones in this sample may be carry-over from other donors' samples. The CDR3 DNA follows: TGTGCCAGCAGCTTACTGGGTAGAGAGACCCAGTACTTC. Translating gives CASSLLGRETQYF. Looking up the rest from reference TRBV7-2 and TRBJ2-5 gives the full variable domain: GAGVSQSPSNKVTEKGKDVELRCDPISGHTALYWYRQSLGQGLEFLIYFQGNSAPDKSGLPSDRFSAERTGGSVSTLTIQRTQQEDSAVYLCASSLLGRETQYFGPGTRLLVL.